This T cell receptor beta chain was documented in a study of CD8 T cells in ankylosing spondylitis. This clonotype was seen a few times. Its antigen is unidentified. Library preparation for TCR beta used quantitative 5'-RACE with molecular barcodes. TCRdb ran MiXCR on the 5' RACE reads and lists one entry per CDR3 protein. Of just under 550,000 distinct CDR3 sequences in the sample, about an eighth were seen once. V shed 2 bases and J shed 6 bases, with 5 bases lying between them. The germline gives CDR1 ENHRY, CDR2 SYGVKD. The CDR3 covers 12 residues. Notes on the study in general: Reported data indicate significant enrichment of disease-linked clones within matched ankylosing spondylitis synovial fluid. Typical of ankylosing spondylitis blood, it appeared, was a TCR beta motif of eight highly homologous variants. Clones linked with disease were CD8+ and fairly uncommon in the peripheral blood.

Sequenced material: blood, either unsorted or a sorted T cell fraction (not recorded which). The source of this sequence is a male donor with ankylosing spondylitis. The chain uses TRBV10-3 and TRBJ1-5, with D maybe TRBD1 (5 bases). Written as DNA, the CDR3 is TGTGCCATCAGTGAGACAGGTCAGCCCCAGCATTTT. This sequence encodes CAISETGQPQHF.